Presented here are 29 T cell receptor beta chains from one specimen sequenced in a study of T cell repertoires in cytomegalovirus infection. TCRdb processed the reads anew with MiXCR; each CDR3 protein has one entry. This sample carries some 230,000 distinct CDR3 sequences, 20% to 25% of them seen once, and the ten largest clones take approximately 18%. The material sequenced was CD8+ T cells from PBMCs. The receptors originated from a human donor in good health (CMV status not recorded). Some clones in this sample may be carry-over from other donors' samples.

There are a few counts of this clonotype. V and J are TRBV28 and TRBJ2-7; 8 bases are a match to TRBD2. CDR1 and CDR2 from the germline V gene are MDHEN and SYDVKM. The CDR3 has 13 amino acids. Unmatched junction bases numbered 2, after V lost 1 base and J lost 6 bases. The CDR3 here is CASSLSGGSEQYF. CDR3 coding DNA: TGTGCCAGCAGTTTATCGGGGGGGAGCGAGCAGTACTTC.

This clonotype showed up just a few times. The V and J genes are TRBV28 and TRBJ1-2; the match to TRBD1 covers 8 bases. This CDR3 contains 14 residues. Germline V gene sequence: CDR1 MDHEN, CDR2 SYDVKM. Trimming cost V 4 bases and J 6 bases; bases outside gene matches: 7. CDR3 coding DNA: TGTGCCAGCAGTTCCCGGACAGGGAGCCATGGCTACACCTTC. Translating gives CASSSRTGSHGYTF.

The chain combines TRBV2 with TRBJ2-1, with D possibly matching TRBD2 (5 bases). This CDR3 has 12 amino acids. V was trimmed by 6 bases and J by 4 bases, leaving 7 bases between them. The germline V gene encodes CDR1 SNHLY and CDR2 FYNNEI. In DNA form, the CDR3 reads TGTGCCAGCAGGGAGGTATACAATGAGCAGTTCTTC. Translation: CASREVYNEQFF. Together with reference TRBV2 and TRBJ2-1, the CDR3 gives the full variable domain: EPEVTQTPSHQVTQMGQEVILRCVPISNHLYFYWYRQILGQKVEFLVSFYNNEISEKSEIFDDQFSVERPDGSNFTLKIRSTKLEDSAMYFCASREVYNEQFFGPGTRLTVL.

This clonotype was recorded a few times. The gene calls are TRBV6-6 and TRBJ1-5; D possibly corresponds to TRBD1 (5 bases). This CDR3 has 14 amino acids. CDR1 and CDR2 from the germline V gene are MNHNY and SVGAGI (reference sequence). Trimming left V 7 bases short and J 7 bases short, with 17 bases between. CDR3 protein: CASTPTGVFQPQHF. CDR3 bases: TGTGCCAGCACCCCTACAGGCGTGTTCCAGCCCCAGCATTTT.

This clonotype was counted ten times or more. V gene TRBV6-6 combines with J gene TRBJ1-1, with D perhaps TRBD1 (5 bases). V dropped 3 bases and J dropped 2 bases, with 7 bases sitting between them. The CDR3 is 13 residues long. Germline assignment: CDR1 MNHNY and CDR2 SVGAGI (reference sequence). The CDR3 reads CASSYTGNTEAFF. The CDR3 nucleotides are TGTGCCAGCAGTTATACAGGAAACACTGAAGCTTTCTTT.

This rearrangement joins TRBV4-1 to TRBJ1-1; D possibly corresponds to TRBD1 (5 bases). CDR3 size: 14 residues. Germline CDR1 and CDR2: MGHRA and YSYEKL. The V and J ends lost 4 bases and 1 base respectively, with 10 bases between them. The CDR3 DNA sequence: TGCGCCAGCAGCCCGATAACAGGGAACACTGAAGCTTTCTTT. Residues: CASSPITGNTEAFF.

This clonotype was observed at least ten times. The chain carries TRBV7-8 and TRBJ2-1, with no clear D. The V end lost 5 bases, the J end lost 3 bases, and 8 bases lay between the germline ends. The V gene's germline CDR1 is SGHVS and CDR2 FQNEAQ. The CDR3 has 13 amino acids. This CDR3 is CASSRTVYNEQFF. CDR3 nucleotide sequence: TGTGCCAGCAGCCGTACTGTCTACAATGAGCAGTTCTTC.

There are a few counts of this clonotype. This chain links TRBV20-1 with TRBJ2-1; 11 positions agree with TRBD2. The CDR3 sequence is 18 residues long. CDR1 DFQATT and CDR2 SNEGSKA come from the germline V gene (reference sequence). Unmatched junction bases numbered 10, after V lost 2 bases and J lost 1 base. The CDR3 coding sequence is TGCAGTGCTAGACCTCTAGCGGGGGGCCTCAGATCCTACAATGAGCAGTTCTTC. Protein product: CSARPLAGGLRSYNEQFF.

This clonotype was seen at least ten times. The chain carries TRBV29-1 and TRBJ1-1; the D is unclear. Trimming removed 4 bases at V and 4 bases at J, with 10 bases between. The CDR3 loop spans 12 amino acids. Germline CDR1 is SQVTM and CDR2 is ANQGSEA. CDR3 DNA sequence: TGCAGCGTTGTTCTCTTCAGCACTGAAGCTTTCTTT. It is translated as CSVVLFSTEAFF.

This chain uses TRBV2 with TRBJ2-7, with D uncertain. The V end lost 4 bases, the J end lost 5 bases, and 9 bases lay between the germline ends. The CDR3 totals 12 residues. Germline lookup yields CDR1 SNHLY and CDR2 FYNNEI. CDR3 region: CASSAFTNEQYF. The CDR3 DNA sequence: TGTGCCAGCAGTGCGTTCACGAACGAGCAGTACTTC.

This clonotype has a count of ten or more. The rearrangement uses TRBV2 and TRBJ1-6; the D gene is possibly TRBD1 (6 bases). Germline V CDR1 and CDR2: SNHLY, FYNNEI. V was trimmed by 8 bases and J by 3 bases, leaving 8 bases between them. The CDR3 runs to 13 residues. In DNA form, the CDR3 reads TGTGCCAGCGGGGACAACTATAATTCACCCCTCCACTTT. It yields the protein CASGDNYNSPLHF.

This clonotype was seen a handful of times. J is TRBJ2-5 and V is TRBV6-6, with a possible D match to TRBD2 (6 bases). The length of the CDR3 is 14 residues. V lost 8 bases and J lost 1, with 14 bases in between. Germline loops: CDR1 MNHNY, CDR2 SVGAGI (reference sequence). CDR3: CASGSSLAQETQYF. The CDR3 DNA follows: TGTGCCAGCGGCTCCTCACTAGCCCAAGAGACCCAGTACTTC.

V and J are TRBV29-1 and TRBJ2-3; the D is unclear. The germline CDR1 and CDR2 sequences are SQVTM and ANQGSEA. The CDR3 is made up of 13 amino acids. Trimming removed 8 bases from V and 0 bases from J, with 12 bases in between. The CDR3 bases are TGCAGCCCCGTAGGACCTAGCACAGATACGCAGTATTTT. Translation gives CSPVGPSTDTQYF.

The table lists this clonotype with a few counts. This chain uses TRBV2 with TRBJ1-3; the D is unclear. The length of the CDR3 is 13 residues. Germline CDR1 reads SNHLY; CDR2 reads FYNNEI. Trimming cost V 8 bases and J 4 bases, with 12 bases left between them. The CDR3 sequence: CASYSSGGNTIYF. Written as DNA, the CDR3 is TGTGCCAGCTACTCGTCAGGCGGAAACACCATATATTTT.

V gene TRBV27 combines with J gene TRBJ2-3; possible D gene TRBD2, 6 bases. The CDR3 runs 15 residues. V dropped 3 bases and J dropped 1 base, with 11 bases sitting between them. In germline, CDR1 is MNHEY, CDR2 SMNVEV (reference sequence). The CDR3, as DNA: TGTGCCAGCAGTTTGATACTAGCAGGCACAGATACGCAGTATTTT. This translates into CASSLILAGTDTQYF.

This clonotype was seen more than once but under ten times. This chain links TRBV6-6 with TRBJ1-2, with 7 bases aligning to TRBD1. V lost 2 bases to trimming and J lost 6 bases; unmatched junction nucleotides: 6. Germline V gene sequence: CDR1 MNHNY, CDR2 SVGAGI (reference sequence). This CDR3 comprises 14 residues. CDR3 protein: CASSYGSGGDGYTF. The DNA of the CDR3 is TGTGCCAGCAGTTACGGGTCAGGGGGGGATGGCTACACCTTC.

This clonotype was seen ten or more times. The junction departs from germline at one end; a sequencing error may be responsible. The chain has TRBV11-3 and TRBJ2-2; D is undetermined. There are 14 residues in the CDR3. Germline V CDR1 and CDR2: SGHNT, YENEEA. CDR3 in DNA: TGTGCCAGCAGTTTAGGATCGTACACCGGGGAGCTGTTTTTT. Translation gives CASSLGSYTGELFF.

The table lists this clonotype with many counts. The chain couples TRBV18 to TRBJ2-5; D gene uncertain. Trimming removed 2 bases at V and 5 bases at J, with 3 bases between. The CDR3 consists of 11 residues. The germline V gene encodes CDR1 KGHSH and CDR2 LQKENI. Written as DNA, the CDR3 is TGTGCCAGCTCACCAGGGGAGACCCAGTACTTC. Translating it yields CASSPGETQYF.

This clonotype was picked up a small number of times. The rearrangement uses TRBV7-9 and TRBJ2-7; D is perhaps TRBD1 or TRBD2 (5 bases each). The CDR3 spans 13 residues. V lost 5 bases and J 2 bases, leaving 10 bases between the germline ends. Per germline, CDR1 SEHNR and CDR2 FQNEAQ (reference sequence). Here the CDR3 reads CASSPGATYEQYF. CDR3 bases: TGTGCCAGCAGCCCCGGGGCCACCTACGAGCAGTACTTC.

The V call is TRBV19, the J call TRBJ2-1; possibly TRBD2 for D (6 bases). This CDR3 is built from 15 residues. Trimming left V 3 bases short and J 4 bases short, with 13 bases between. Germline V gives CDR1 LNHDA, CDR2 SQIVND (reference sequence). CDR3 coding DNA: TGTGCCAGTAGTATTCTCACGGGAGTTTACAATGAGCAGTTCTTC. This gives the protein CASSILTGVYNEQFF.

V and J are TRBV7-9 and TRBJ2-5; D gene ambiguous. The CDR3 extends over 15 amino acids. Trimming removed 3 bases from V and 4 bases from J, with 15 bases in between. Germline loops: CDR1 SEHNR, CDR2 FQNEAQ (reference sequence). Written as DNA, the CDR3 is TGTGCCAGCAGCTTGGGGTTGGGCGTCCGAGAGACCCAGTACTTC. It codes for CASSLGLGVRETQYF.

The V and J genes are TRBV7-9 and TRBJ1-4; no clear D. V lost 4 bases and J lost 0, with 9 bases in between. This CDR3 has 15 residues. Per germline, CDR1 SEHNR and CDR2 FQNEAQ (reference sequence). The CDR3 region has the DNA TGTGCCAGCAGCTCCTACAGTGCAACTAATGAAAAACTGTTTTTT. Protein sequence: CASSSYSATNEKLFF.

Written as DNA, the CDR3 is TGCAGTGCCGAGACAGGGGAGAGCTACGAGCAGTACTTC. Residues: CSAETGESYEQYF. The chain carries TRBV20-1 and TRBJ2-7; 8 bases map to TRBD1. V trimming: 6 bases; J trimming: 3 bases; junction bases outside the gene matches: 7. Germline loops: CDR1 DFQATT, CDR2 SNEGSKA (reference sequence). CDR3 length: 13 amino acids.

The chain combines TRBV12-3 or TRBV12-4 with TRBJ1-5; D remains ambiguous. Between the trimmed V and J ends, which lost 6 bases and 4 bases, there was a span of 13 bases. The CDR3 runs 14 residues. CDR3 coding DNA: TGTGCCAGCAGGTCTTGGGCCGTTAATCAGCCCCAGCATTTT. It specifies CASRSWAVNQPQHF.

A few counts support this clonotype. The chain combines TRBV6-6 with TRBJ1-5, with 9 nucleotides matching TRBD1. Per germline, CDR1 MNHNY and CDR2 SVGAGI (reference sequence). The CDR3 has 16 amino acids. V shed 2 bases, J shed 3 bases, and the junction held 5 bases outside the gene matches. DNA for the CDR3: TGTGCCAGCAGTTACCGGGACAGGGTCTACAATCAGCCCCAGCATTTT. It encodes CASSYRDRVYNQPQHF.

This clonotype was detected only a few times. The V and J genes are TRBV5-1 and TRBJ2-1; D is unclear. Germline CDR1 SGHRS, CDR2 YFSETQ. The CDR3 has 14 amino acids. Trimming pared 0 bases from V and 8 bases from J, leaving 12 bases between. CDR3 in amino acids: CASSLVVDHHEQFF. Here the CDR3 DNA reads TGCGCCAGCAGCTTGGTGGTAGACCACCATGAGCAGTTCTTC.

This clonotype was observed a single time. This chain links TRBV5-5 with TRBJ2-7; TRBD2 matches 7 bases. Per germline, CDR1 SGHKS and CDR2 YYEKEE (reference sequence). CDR3 length: 14 amino acids. V shed 2 bases, J shed 2 bases, and the junction held 4 bases outside the gene matches. Here the CDR3 reads CASSFSGFTYEQYF. CDR3 in DNA: TGTGCCAGCAGCTTTAGCGGGTTTACCTACGAGCAGTACTTC.

The chain links TRBV28 to TRBJ1-4; TRBD1 agrees at 8 bases. This CDR3 region has 16 residues. The germline V gene has CDR1 MDHEN and CDR2 SYDVKM. J gave up 1 base and V 3 bases, and 4 bases lay outside the gene matches. The CDR3 is CASSFGDRGTNEKLFF. CDR3 DNA: TGTGCCAGCAGTTTCGGAGACAGGGGAACTAATGAAAAACTGTTTTTT.

This clonotype was observed at least ten times. This chain joins TRBV7-8 and TRBJ2-7; D perhaps matches TRBD2 (5 bases). Trimming stripped 5 bases from V and 6 bases from J, with 11 bases between. Germline values: CDR1 SGHVS, CDR2 FQNEAQ. The CDR3 consists of 12 residues. This CDR3 reads CASSQRVAEQYF. The CDR3 nucleotides read TGTGCCAGCAGCCAGAGGGTGGCCGAGCAGTACTTC.